This T cell receptor beta chain is drawn from a study of T-cell memory formation after mild COVID-19. CDR3 length equals 18 residues. Germline loops: CDR1 SEHNR, CDR2 FQNEAQ (reference sequence). V gave up 1 base and J gave up 6 bases; unmatched junction bases: 10. Study-wide points: Certain responding clones were present in pre-infection memory, suggesting participation of cross-reactive memory.

TCRdb passed the 5' RACE reads through MiXCR, listing each CDR3 protein once. The table includes roughly 350,000 distinct CDR3 sequences, approximately 27% detected once. Notes on this clonotype: The antigen remains unidentified.

This rearrangement joins TRBV7-9 to TRBJ2-7; 15 bases agree with TRBD2. The sample consisted of PBMCs or a T cell subset sorted from them (not recorded which). The TCR comes from an adult woman who had mild COVID-19 (a few samples of this study predate the infection). Cell type and time point are not known. The CDR3 nucleotides read TGTGCCAGCAGCTTAGGGACTAGCGGGAGGGCCATGGTCACCGAGCAGTACTTC. This translates into CASSLGTSGRAMVTEQYF.